The 26 T cell receptor beta chains presented below share a single source sample, sequenced in a study of blood T cell repertoires in COVID-19 (dated by TCRdb to 2018 to 2020). Preparation of the library involved the immunoSEQ multiplex PCR assay. The table comes from immuneACCESS by way of TCRdb, which keeps in-frame sequences with V and J called. Part of the clones is missing from these tables; in studies checked, under half for an unresolved V gene and the rest for unknown reasons. Present in this sample are some 150,000 clones, roughly 82% of which were seen just once. The ten largest clones represent roughly 2% of the sample. The specimen sequenced was peripheral blood. Every receptor here comes from a man aged 70-80 years with acute or convalescent COVID-19.

The rearrangement joins TRBV29-1 to TRBJ1-2; TRBD1 aligns across 10 bases. This CDR3 region has 13 residues. J lost 2 bases, V lost 6 bases, and 3 bases had no gene match. Germline CDR1 is SQVTM and CDR2 is ANQGSEA. The CDR3: CSVGTGVNYGYTF. DNA of the CDR3: TGCAGCGTGGGGACAGGGGTGAACTATGGCTACACCTTC.

Comment on this clone: Germline and junction disagree at one end, which may indicate a read error. The V gene is TRBV6-5, the J gene TRBJ2-7; 8 bases are a match to TRBD1. This CDR3 is 13 amino acids long. Germline V gives CDR1 MNHEY, CDR2 SVGAGI. The CDR3 sequence: CASSPGQGPSQDF. The CDR3 DNA reads TGTGCCAGCAGTCCAGGACAGGGACCCTCGCAGGACTTC.

This chain connects TRBV7-9 to TRBJ1-2; 8 nucleotides agree with TRBD1. From germline, CDR1 is SEHNR and CDR2 FQNEAQ (reference sequence). CDR3 length equals 15 residues. J gave up 4 bases and V 4 bases, and 8 bases lay outside the gene matches. The CDR3 bases are TGTGCCAGCAGCTCCACCGACAGGGGTTCCTATGGCTACACCTTC. Translation gives CASSSTDRGSYGYTF.

This chain connects TRBV2 to TRBJ1-5; 9 bases agree with TRBD1. Germline V gives CDR1 SNHLY, CDR2 FYNNEI. This CDR3 is built from 14 residues. Unmatched junction bases numbered 3, after V lost 5 bases and J lost 4 bases. The chain's CDR3 is CASSPGQGNQPQHF. The CDR3 DNA follows: TGTGCCAGCAGTCCGGGACAGGGTAATCAGCCCCAGCATTTT.

V gene TRBV19 combines with J gene TRBJ1-5; possible D gene TRBD1, 6 bases. Per germline, CDR1 LNHDA and CDR2 SQIVND (reference sequence). The V gene lost 7 bases and the J gene lost 6 bases, with 19 bases spanning the gap. This CDR3 spans 15 amino acids. The CDR3 loop reads CASISLGGAGQPQHF. CDR3 bases: TGTGCCAGTATTTCCCTCGGGGGGGCAGGTCAGCCCCAGCATTTT. Full variable domain (missing parts from reference TRBV19 and TRBJ1-5): DGGITQSPKYLFRKEGQNVTLSCEQNLNHDAMYWYRQDPGQGLRLIYYSQIVNDFQKGDIAEGYSVSREKKESFPLTVTSAQKNPTAFYLCASISLGGAGQPQHFGDGTRLSIL.

V and J are TRBV18 and TRBJ2-5, with a weak D call TRBD1 (6 bases). Germline CDR1 is KGHSH and CDR2 is LQKENI. The CDR3 is 16 amino acids. Deletions cut 2 bases from V and 3 bases from J, with 16 bases between. The CDR3 nucleotides are TGTGCCAGCTCACCAAGGCTTGGCGCAGGGGAAGAGACCCAGTACTTC. Translating gives CASSPRLGAGEETQYF.

In the case of this clone: Other DNA sequences in the sample encode the same CDR3. V gene TRBV12-3 or TRBV12-4 combines with J gene TRBJ2-2, with D unresolved. Between the trimmed V and J ends, which lost 3 bases and 4 bases, there was a span of 3 bases. CDR3 length equals 12 residues. The CDR3, as DNA: TGTGCCAGCAGTTTCGGCACCGGGGAGCTGTTTTTT. Translated: CASSFGTGELFF.

The chain has TRBV18 and TRBJ1-6, with a possible D match to TRBD1 (6 bases). CDR3 length: 16 amino acids. Germline values: CDR1 KGHSH, CDR2 LQKENI. Trimming stripped 6 bases from V and 6 bases from J, with 18 bases between. The CDR3 here is CASSPTGTTGNSPLHF. The CDR3 region has the DNA TGTGCCAGCTCTCCGACAGGCACTACAGGTAATTCACCCCTCCACTTT.

With respect to this clone: Other nucleotide sequences from this sample produce the same CDR3. The chain employs TRBV18 and TRBJ2-7, with 10 positions matching TRBD1. This CDR3 contains 14 residues. Germline CDR1 reads KGHSH; CDR2 reads LQKENI. Trimming removed 3 bases from V and 4 bases from J; junction bases left unmatched: 3. CDR3 protein: CASSPGTGVYEQYF. The CDR3 region has the DNA TGTGCCAGCTCACCGGGGACAGGGGTTTACGAGCAGTACTTC.

This rearrangement joins TRBV19 to TRBJ2-7; TRBD1 matches 9 bases. V shed 3 bases, J shed 3 bases, and the junction held 6 bases outside the gene matches. The CDR3 is made up of 15 amino acids. The germline CDR1 and CDR2 sequences are LNHDA and SQIVND (reference sequence). In DNA form, the CDR3 reads TGTGCCAGTAGTATGGGACAGGGCCATTACTACGAGCAGTACTTC. Its translation: CASSMGQGHYYEQYF. The whole variable domain, filled in from reference TRBV19 and TRBJ2-7, reads DGGITQSPKYLFRKEGQNVTLSCEQNLNHDAMYWYRQDPGQGLRLIYYSQIVNDFQKGDIAEGYSVSREKKESFPLTVTSAQKNPTAFYLCASSMGQGHYYEQYFGPGTRLTVT.

The J gene is TRBJ2-3, the V gene TRBV27, with 9 nucleotides matching TRBD1. Germline values: CDR1 MNHEY, CDR2 SMNVEV (reference sequence). V shed 4 bases, J shed 7 bases, and the junction held 15 bases outside the gene matches. The CDR3 length is 17 residues. The CDR3 loop is CASSSLLPDRGGYTQYF. CDR3 nucleotide sequence: TGTGCCAGCAGTTCCCTCCTTCCGGACAGGGGAGGTTATACGCAGTATTTT.

This rearrangement joins TRBV7-2 to TRBJ2-7; D is perhaps TRBD1 (6 bases). The CDR3 has 16 amino acids. Trimming stripped 4 bases from V and 0 bases from J, with 16 bases between. Per the germline V gene, CDR1 is SGHTA and CDR2 is FQGNSA. CDR3 sequence: CASSSHGQGPSYEQYF. Written as DNA, the CDR3 is TGTGCCAGCAGCTCCCATGGGCAGGGGCCCTCCTACGAGCAGTACTTC.

The count of this clone is one. V gene TRBV7-9 combines with J gene TRBJ2-3; tentative D call: TRBD2 (6 bases). Germline V CDR1 and CDR2: SEHNR, FQNEAQ (reference sequence). The CDR3 extends over 16 amino acids. The V gene lost 0 bases and the J gene lost 0 bases, with 10 bases spanning the gap. CDR3 sequence: CASSLARAGSTDTQYF. Written as DNA, the CDR3 is TGTGCCAGCAGCTTAGCCAGGGCGGGGAGCACAGATACGCAGTATTTT.

A single count supports this clone. The chain joins TRBV24-1 to TRBJ1-5; 7 bases match TRBD1. The CDR3 runs to 14 residues. The germline CDR1 and CDR2 sequences are KGHDR and SFDVKD. V shed 7 bases, J shed 3 bases, and the junction held 5 bases outside the gene matches. CDR3 coding DNA: TGTGCCACCAGCCCCGGACAGGACAATCAGCCCCAGCATTTT. It encodes CATSPGQDNQPQHF.

This chain links TRBV30 with TRBJ1-6; TRBD1 aligns across 7 bases. CDR1 is GTSNPN and CDR2 is SVGIG in the germline V gene (reference sequence). V shed 2 bases, J shed 0 bases, and the junction held 4 bases outside the gene matches. The CDR3 consists of 16 residues. The DNA of the CDR3 is TGTGCCTGGAGTAAGGACAGGAGCTCCTATAATTCACCCCTCCACTTT. It specifies CAWSKDRSSYNSPLHF.

The chain has TRBV19 and TRBJ1-5; D is undetermined. Deletions cut 6 bases from V and 9 bases from J, with 21 bases between. The CDR3 runs to 15 residues. Per germline, CDR1 LNHDA and CDR2 SQIVND (reference sequence). The CDR3 sequence: CASRLGVGDDSPQHF. The CDR3, as DNA: TGTGCCAGTAGGTTGGGAGTGGGTGACGATTCGCCCCAGCATTTT.

The CDR3 nucleotides read TGTGCCAGCAGTTATCGACGGGAGGGAGGTGGCTACACCTTC. It encodes CASSYRREGGGYTF. The chain links TRBV28 to TRBJ1-2, with D unclear. Germline CDR1 reads MDHEN; CDR2 reads SYDVKM. With 4 bases removed from V and 7 bases from J, the gap between germline ends came to 16 bases. The CDR3 totals 14 residues.

The J gene is TRBJ2-3, the V gene TRBV5-4; D gene unclear. V gave up 0 bases and J gave up 6 bases, with 14 bases separating them. CDR3 length equals 15 residues. CDR1 and CDR2 from the germline V gene are SGHNT and YYREEE (reference sequence). The CDR3 sequence is CASSLVSSRPDTQYF. CDR3 DNA sequence: TGTGCCAGCAGCTTGGTCTCCTCTAGACCGGATACGCAGTATTTT.

V gene TRBV5-1 combines with J gene TRBJ2-1, with 11 bases fitting TRBD1. The germline CDR1 and CDR2 sequences are SGHRS and YFSETQ. This CDR3 has 15 residues. V shed 5 bases, J shed 6 bases, and the junction held 7 bases outside the gene matches. CDR3 protein: CASSQPGQGANEQFF. DNA for the CDR3: TGCGCCAGCAGTCAACCCGGACAGGGGGCCAATGAGCAGTTCTTC.

J is TRBJ2-7 and V is TRBV6-5, with D tentatively TRBD1 (6 bases). CDR3 size: 12 residues. V was trimmed by 10 bases and J by 2 bases, leaving 12 bases between them. Germline CDR1 reads MNHEY; CDR2 reads SVGAGI. DNA for the CDR3: TGTGCCACCCTGAAGGGGGCCTACGAGCAGTACTTC. Residues: CATLKGAYEQYF.

This chain joins TRBV7-8 and TRBJ1-5; 11 bases are shared with TRBD1. V gave up 4 bases and J gave up 4 bases; unmatched junction bases: 6. Germline assignment: CDR1 SGHVS and CDR2 FQNEAQ. This CDR3 spans 16 amino acids. This chain's CDR3 is CASSSTGTGGNQPQHF. As DNA, the CDR3 is TGTGCCAGCAGCTCTACGGGGACAGGGGGAAATCAGCCCCAGCATTTT.

The chain couples TRBV28 to TRBJ1-1; weak D call: TRBD1 (6 bases). Trimming shortened V by 6 bases and J by 2 bases, and 10 bases separated the two germline ends. The germline V gene has CDR1 MDHEN and CDR2 SYDVKM. The CDR3 extends over 13 amino acids. CDR3 amino acids: CASRGADNTEAFF. CDR3 in DNA: TGTGCCAGCAGGGGGGCCGACAACACTGAAGCTTTCTTT.

The V gene is TRBV19, the J gene TRBJ1-5, with 11 bases lining up with TRBD1. This CDR3 is built from 16 residues. The junction had 8 bases not matched to a gene; V was cut back by 8 bases and J by 2 bases. Germline-derived CDR1 and CDR2 are LNHDA and SQIVND (reference sequence). Written as DNA, the CDR3 is TGTGCCAGTGCCGGGACAGGGGGGTTAGGCAATCAGCCCCAGCATTTT. This codes for CASAGTGGLGNQPQHF.

V gene TRBV5-1 combines with J gene TRBJ2-5; 8 nucleotides align to TRBD2. The ends lost 0 bases at V and 4 bases at J; junction bases unmatched: 5. The CDR3 spans 15 residues. Per the germline V gene, CDR1 is SGHRS and CDR2 is YFSETQ. CDR3: CASSLAMSGGETQYF. CDR3 DNA sequence: TGCGCCAGCAGCTTGGCCATGAGCGGGGGAGAGACCCAGTACTTC.

The chain is built from TRBV28 and TRBJ1-2, with D possibly being TRBD1 (6 bases). This CDR3 is built from 14 residues. Trimming pared 4 bases from V and 4 bases from J, leaving 13 bases between. CDR1 is MDHEN and CDR2 is SYDVKM in the germline V gene. CDR3 nucleotide sequence: TGTGCCAGCAGTTCGGTAGGGGGTGGCTATGGCTACACCTTC. Its translation: CASSSVGGGYGYTF.

The chain employs TRBV9 and TRBJ1-1; 8 bases line up with TRBD1. The CDR3 extends over 13 amino acids. V gave up 5 bases and J gave up 7 bases; unmatched junction bases: 7. Germline loops: CDR1 SGDLS, CDR2 YYNGEE. CDR3 nucleotides: TGTGCCAGCAGGGACAGGGACGAGGGTGAAGCTTTCTTT. It is translated as CASRDRDEGEAFF.